This paragraph covers one TCR beta chain sequence. Sequencing of TCR beta, carried out with a high-throughput approach, was applied to CD8+ and CD4+ T cells from the blood. Included as multiple sclerosis controls were treatment-naive patients who had stable or active relapsing-remitting disease. Bulk CD8+ and CD4+ cells came from magnetic negative isolation; CD8+ TEMRA by FACS. These data are taken from a study of CD8 T cells in Susac syndrome. Reverse transcription of roughly 0.45 to 1 ug RNA was performed with random hexamers. With immunoSEQ multiplex PCR, TCR beta CDR3 was amplified across 54 Vbeta and 13 Jbeta. TCRdb re-called the immunoSEQ multiplex PCR reads with MiXCR, one entry per CDR3 protein. Here the sample spans around 220,000 distinct CDR3 sequences, about 94% being singletons. The CDR3 has 13 residues. From germline, CDR1 is MNHEY and CDR2 SVGEGT. Trimming removed 4 bases from V and 1 base from J, with 8 bases in between.

The chain has TRBV6-2 or TRBV6-3 and TRBJ2-7, with D unresolved. Material: CD8+ T cells from PBMCs. The source of this sequence is a human donor with multiple sclerosis. As DNA, the CDR3 is TGTGCCAGCAGTTCAGTCCTATCCTACGAGCAGTACTTC. Amino acid sequence: CASSSVLSYEQYF.